This is a list of T cell receptor beta chains from one sample in a study of blood T cell repertoires in COVID-19. Profiled with immunoSEQ multiplex PCR; TCRdb holds only in-frame clones, not every one. Altogether a few hundred thousand clones are present, 80% to 85% being singletons, with the ten largest covering about 5%. Sequenced: PBMCs or T cells enriched from blood (not recorded which). Receptor source: a woman in her forties or fifties who had recovered from COVID-19. Each CDR3 is given with its conserved first and last residue. Each record gives: J gene, V gene, CDR3 length, D gene, clone size, CDR3 protein, CDR3 DNA. D genes are given only for firm matches. A row's size may be missing; if present it is once, few, many or a size class.

J gene: TRBJ1-3
V gene: TRBV7-6
CDR3 length: 17
D gene: TRBD1
clone size: NA
CDR3 protein: CASSVSSGQSSGNTIYF
CDR3 DNA: TGTGCCAGCAGCGTCTCGTCGGGACAGTCCTCTGGAAACACCATATATTTT

J gene: TRBJ2-1
V gene: TRBV6-5
CDR3 length: 13
D gene: TRBD1
clone size: NA
CDR3 protein: CASSYSKDREQFF
CDR3 DNA: TGTGCCAGCAGTTACTCGAAGGACAGGGAGCAGTTCTTC

J gene: TRBJ2-1
V gene: TRBV7-9
CDR3 length: 15
D gene: NA
clone size: NA
CDR3 protein: CASSFLGLVDNEQFF
CDR3 DNA: TGTGCCAGCAGCTTCTTGGGCTTAGTAGACAATGAGCAGTTCTTC

J gene: TRBJ1-5
V gene: TRBV19
CDR3 length: 16
D gene: TRBD1
clone size: NA
CDR3 protein: CASSISGGRSNQPQHF
CDR3 DNA: TGTGCCAGTAGTATTTCAGGGGGGCGATCAAATCAGCCCCAGCATTTT

J gene: TRBJ1-1
V gene: TRBV6-5
CDR3 length: 16
D gene: TRBD1
clone size: NA
CDR3 protein: CASSYSKGATRAEAFF
CDR3 DNA: TGTGCCAGCAGTTACTCGAAGGGGGCTACGAGAGCTGAAGCTTTCTTT

J gene: TRBJ2-1
V gene: TRBV6-2/TRBV6-3
CDR3 length: 21
D gene: TRBD2
clone size: NA
CDR3 protein: CASSYSTGLAGGLSSYNEQFF
CDR3 DNA: TGTGCCAGCAGTTACTCGACGGGACTAGCGGGGGGCCTCTCCTCCTACAATGAGCAGTTCTTC

J gene: TRBJ2-7
V gene: TRBV9
CDR3 length: 13
D gene: NA
clone size: NA
CDR3 protein: CASSPRLGGEQYF
CDR3 DNA: TGTGCCAGCAGCCCCCGGTTAGGGGGCGAGCAGTACTTC

J gene: TRBJ1-2
V gene: TRBV6-2/TRBV6-3
CDR3 length: 14
D gene: NA
clone size: NA
CDR3 protein: CASSGGSPLHGYTF
CDR3 DNA: TGTGCCAGCAGCGGGGGCTCCCCTTTGCATGGCTACACCTTC

J gene: TRBJ1-6
V gene: TRBV19
CDR3 length: 16
D gene: NA
clone size: NA
CDR3 protein: CASSMSTSSYNSPLHF
CDR3 DNA: TGTGCCAGTAGTATGTCTACGAGCTCCTATAATTCACCCCTCCACTTT

J gene: TRBJ2-7
V gene: TRBV7-3
CDR3 length: 15
D gene: TRBD1
clone size: few
CDR3 protein: CASSLSGQGFHEQYF
CDR3 DNA: TGTGCCAGCAGCTTATCGGGACAGGGATTCCACGAGCAGTACTTC

J gene: TRBJ1-4
V gene: TRBV3-1/TRBV3-2
CDR3 length: 16
D gene: NA
clone size: NA
CDR3 protein: CASSQGPVSRGEKLFF
CDR3 DNA: TGTGCCAGCAGCCAGGGTCCGGTCTCAAGGGGGGAAAAACTGTTTTTT

J gene: TRBJ1-4
V gene: TRBV21-1
CDR3 length: 16
D gene: NA
clone size: NA
CDR3 protein: CASSNGGSPTNEKLFF
CDR3 DNA: TGTGCCAGCAGCAATGGGGGCTCCCCAACTAATGAAAAACTGTTTTTT

J gene: TRBJ2-1
V gene: TRBV7-9
CDR3 length: 17
D gene: NA
clone size: NA
CDR3 protein: CASSRTPSGVSYNEQFF
CDR3 DNA: TGTGCCAGCAGCCGAACTCCTTCGGGGGTGTCCTACAATGAGCAGTTCTTC

J gene: TRBJ1-1
V gene: TRBV6-2/TRBV6-3
CDR3 length: 16
D gene: NA
clone size: NA
CDR3 protein: CASSYRRARVDTEAFF
CDR3 DNA: TGTGCCAGCAGTTACCGGAGGGCGCGGGTCGACACTGAAGCTTTCTTT

J gene: TRBJ2-5
V gene: TRBV7-2
CDR3 length: 12
D gene: NA
clone size: NA
CDR3 protein: CASSLRQETQYF
CDR3 DNA: TGTGCCAGCAGCTTACGTCAAGAGACCCAGTACTTC

J gene: TRBJ1-3
V gene: TRBV4-2
CDR3 length: 17
D gene: NA
clone size: NA
CDR3 protein: CASSRNRGILSGNTIYF
CDR3 DNA: TGTGCCAGCAGCCGAAACCGGGGGATACTATCTGGAAACACCATATATTTT

J gene: TRBJ2-5
V gene: TRBV19
CDR3 length: 14
D gene: NA
clone size: many
CDR3 protein: CASSPGEGIWTQYF
CDR3 DNA: TGTGCCAGTAGTCCAGGGGAGGGGATTTGGACCCAGTACTTC

J gene: TRBJ1-2
V gene: TRBV9
CDR3 length: 16
D gene: NA
clone size: once
CDR3 protein: CASREETPGHLFGYTF
CDR3 DNA: TGTGCCAGCAGGGAGGAAACCCCGGGACACCTTTTCGGCTACACCTTC

J gene: TRBJ1-2
V gene: TRBV6-5
CDR3 length: 15
D gene: TRBD1
clone size: NA
CDR3 protein: CASSRTQGGVYGYTF
CDR3 DNA: TGTGCCAGCAGCCGGACTCAGGGGGGCGTCTATGGCTACACCTTC

J gene: TRBJ2-1
V gene: TRBV4-3
CDR3 length: 19
D gene: NA
clone size: NA
CDR3 protein: CASSQEPGEAGSGDNEQFF
CDR3 DNA: TGCGCCAGCAGCCAAGAACCGGGAGAAGCAGGGTCAGGAGACAATGAGCAGTTCTTC

J gene: TRBJ2-3
V gene: TRBV19
CDR3 length: 18
D gene: TRBD2
clone size: NA
CDR3 protein: CASRPTSGGGISTDTQYF
CDR3 DNA: TGTGCCAGTAGACCCACCTCCGGGGGGGGGATCAGCACAGATACGCAGTATTTT

J gene: TRBJ1-1
V gene: TRBV2
CDR3 length: 17
D gene: NA
clone size: NA
CDR3 protein: CASSAQLQGIMNTEAFF
CDR3 DNA: TGTGCCAGCAGCGCACAACTACAGGGCATCATGAACACTGAAGCTTTCTTT

J gene: TRBJ2-4
V gene: TRBV15
CDR3 length: 18
D gene: NA
clone size: NA
CDR3 protein: CATSRGDLVMEAKNIQYF
CDR3 DNA: TGTGCCACCAGCAGAGGCGACTTAGTAATGGAGGCCAAAAACATTCAGTACTTC

J gene: TRBJ2-3
V gene: TRBV4-1
CDR3 length: 14
D gene: NA
clone size: NA
CDR3 protein: CASSQGTGTDTQYF
CDR3 DNA: TGCGCCAGCAGCCAAGGGACTGGCACAGATACGCAGTATTTT

J gene: TRBJ2-2
V gene: TRBV5-4
CDR3 length: 17
D gene: TRBD1
clone size: once
CDR3 protein: CASSPGTGGHNTGELFF
CDR3 DNA: TGTGCCAGCAGCCCGGGGACAGGGGGACACAACACCGGGGAGCTGTTTTTT

J gene: TRBJ2-1
V gene: TRBV5-1
CDR3 length: 15
D gene: TRBD2
clone size: NA
CDR3 protein: CASSLGGETSGEQFF
CDR3 DNA: TGCGCCAGCAGTCTGGGAGGGGAGACTAGCGGTGAGCAGTTCTTC

J gene: TRBJ2-1
V gene: TRBV2
CDR3 length: 14
D gene: NA
clone size: NA
CDR3 protein: CASDRGGRYNEQFF
CDR3 DNA: TGTGCCAGCGATAGGGGGGGCCGGTACAATGAGCAGTTCTTC

J gene: TRBJ1-2
V gene: TRBV19
CDR3 length: 15
D gene: TRBD1
clone size: NA
CDR3 protein: CASSPRQGANYGYTF
CDR3 DNA: TGTGCCAGTAGTCCCCGACAGGGAGCTAACTATGGCTACACCTTC

J gene: TRBJ1-3
V gene: TRBV18
CDR3 length: 16
D gene: NA
clone size: NA
CDR3 protein: CASSLSMGLAGNTIYF
CDR3 DNA: TGTGCCAGCTCACTGTCTATGGGACTAGCTGGAAACACCATATATTTT

J gene: TRBJ2-7
V gene: TRBV30
CDR3 length: 15
D gene: NA
clone size: NA
CDR3 protein: CAWSLAGGNLYEQYF
CDR3 DNA: TGTGCCTGGAGTTTAGCCGGAGGTAATCTCTACGAGCAGTACTTC

J gene: TRBJ2-1
V gene: TRBV7-2
CDR3 length: 17
D gene: NA
clone size: NA
CDR3 protein: CASRGGGTTTIYNEQFF
CDR3 DNA: TGTGCCAGCAGGGGTGGGGGGACGACCACAATCTACAATGAGCAGTTCTTC

J gene: TRBJ2-2
V gene: TRBV25-1
CDR3 length: 13
D gene: NA
clone size: NA
CDR3 protein: CASSSVNTGELFF
CDR3 DNA: TGTGCCAGCAGTTCGGTGAACACCGGGGAGCTGTTTTTT

J gene: TRBJ1-2
V gene: TRBV19
CDR3 length: 16
D gene: NA
clone size: many
CDR3 protein: CASSIQGSGVNYGYTF
CDR3 DNA: TGTGCCAGTAGTATCCAAGGATCGGGGGTCAACTATGGCTACACCTTC

J gene: TRBJ1-1
V gene: TRBV29-1
CDR3 length: 12
D gene: NA
clone size: once
CDR3 protein: CSVSGHGFEAFF
CDR3 DNA: TGCAGCGTGTCGGGACATGGCTTTGAAGCTTTCTTT

J gene: TRBJ1-1
V gene: TRBV5-8
CDR3 length: 13
D gene: NA
clone size: NA
CDR3 protein: CASSPTGPTEAFF
CDR3 DNA: TGTGCCAGCAGCCCTACAGGACCCACTGAAGCTTTCTTT

J gene: TRBJ2-3
V gene: TRBV20-1
CDR3 length: 17
D gene: TRBD2
clone size: NA
CDR3 protein: CSASVPAGGGGTDTQYF
CDR3 DNA: TGCAGTGCTAGTGTCCCCGCCGGCGGGGGGGGCACAGATACGCAGTATTTT

J gene: TRBJ1-2
V gene: TRBV9
CDR3 length: 15
D gene: TRBD1
clone size: NA
CDR3 protein: CASSADRGALYGYTF
CDR3 DNA: TGTGCCAGCAGCGCGGACAGGGGGGCTCTCTATGGCTACACCTTC

J gene: TRBJ1-5
V gene: TRBV6-5
CDR3 length: 16
D gene: TRBD1
clone size: few
CDR3 protein: CASSLGRQGSNQPQHF
CDR3 DNA: TGTGCCAGCAGTTTGGGGAGACAGGGATCCAATCAGCCCCAGCATTTT

J gene: TRBJ1-2
V gene: TRBV6-1
CDR3 length: 15
D gene: NA
clone size: NA
CDR3 protein: CASSDVLSGPNGYTF
CDR3 DNA: TGTGCCAGCAGTGATGTTCTGTCAGGGCCAAATGGCTACACCTTC

J gene: TRBJ2-5
V gene: TRBV7-6
CDR3 length: 15
D gene: TRBD2
clone size: few
CDR3 protein: CASSAAGGIPETQYF
CDR3 DNA: TGTGCCAGCAGCGCAGCGGGGGGGATTCCAGAGACCCAGTACTTC

J gene: TRBJ1-2
V gene: TRBV11-2
CDR3 length: 12
D gene: NA
clone size: few
CDR3 protein: CASSPGGRGYTF
CDR3 DNA: TGTGCCAGCAGCCCGGGGGGGCGTGGCTACACCTTC